Shown below are 4 T cell receptor beta chains from a single sample sequenced in a study of cytomegalovirus exposure and HLA in healthy donors. Libraries were prepared by immunoSEQ multiplex PCR; TCRdb keeps only in-frame clonotypes and omits some of them. The table lists some 350,000 clones, around 90% of them singletons, with 0.95% to 1.5% in the top ten. Sequencing input: PBMCs. The receptors were gathered from a woman aged 30 to 39 in good health and CMV-seropositive.

Only a few counts were recorded for this clone. This rearrangement joins TRBV5-4 to TRBJ2-3; TRBD2 matches 9 bases. Germline CDR1 is SGHNT and CDR2 is YYREEE (reference sequence). V was pared by 0 bases and J by 3 bases, with 2 bases of the junction left unmatched. This CDR3 comprises 15 residues. CDR3 coding DNA: TGTGCCAGCAGCTTGGGGACTAGCGTAACAGATACGCAGTATTTT. As protein: CASSLGTSVTDTQYF.

The chain combines TRBV6-6 with TRBJ2-1, with TRBD2 matching over 7 bases. This CDR3 contains 15 residues. Germline lookup yields CDR1 MNHNY and CDR2 SVGAGI (reference sequence). The V gene end was trimmed by 7 bases and the J gene end by 8 bases; junction bases not matched to a gene: 14. The CDR3 DNA follows: TGTGCCAGCACCCCGGACGGACTAGTCGGTGATGAGCAGTTCTTC. It specifies CASTPDGLVGDEQFF.

The gene calls are TRBV5-1 and TRBJ2-7, with TRBD1 matching over 7 bases. The V gene end was trimmed by 4 bases and the J gene end by 3 bases; junction bases not matched to a gene: 4. In germline, CDR1 is SGHRS, CDR2 YFSETQ. The CDR3 totals 13 residues. The CDR3 DNA follows: TGCGCCAGCAGCATCGGGACAGACTACGAGCAGTACTTC. This sequence encodes CASSIGTDYEQYF.

The chain is built from TRBV29-1 and TRBJ2-7, with 9 positions matching TRBD1. The junction had 3 bases not matched to a gene; V was cut back by 1 base and J by 2 bases. The CDR3 is made up of 14 amino acids. Germline assignment: CDR1 SQVTM and CDR2 ANQGSEA. CDR3 bases: TGCAGCGTTGAAGTGGGGACAGGGACCTACGAGCAGTACTTC. Encoded protein: CSVEVGTGTYEQYF.